This TCR beta chain was sequenced during a study of a mutant IDH1 vaccine in newly diagnosed glioma. As for the study in general: Pretreatment consisted of radiotherapy, temozolomide, or both, with most receiving both. At week 47 came visit V13, while visit V12 had come at week 35. Study findings and constraints: Across multiple MHC alleles, 85% to 95% of patients had vaccine-induced responses.

As concerns this clone: What it recognizes is unknown.

Assay used: immunoSEQ multiplex PCR; TCRdb lists only in-frame clones, some missing. The table has roughly 43,000 clones, roughly 80% seen once. Time point of the sample: week 47, end of study. Doses consisted of 300 ug of mutant IDH1 20-mer peptide each, paired with topical imiquimod. Diagnosis in the donors showed new WHO grade 3 or 4 astrocytomas that were IDH1-mutant and ATRX-lost. Trimming took 8 bases from V and 2 from J; bases not matched to a gene: 5. Germline CDR1 LGHNA, CDR2 YNFKEQ. This CDR3 contains 14 residues. This chain connects TRBV4-2 to TRBJ1-2, with 10 bases lining up with TRBD1. This material consisted of PBMCs, taken from a glioma patient whose treatment included an IDH1 peptide vaccine. The source is a man aged 18 to 30 with glioma. Some clones in this sample may be carry-over from other donors' samples. The DNA for the CDR3 is TGTGCCAGCGCCCAGGGACAGGGGAACTATGGCTACACCTTC. Translated: CASAQGQGNYGYTF.